The 7 T cell receptor beta chains presented below share a single source sample, sequenced in a study of cytomegalovirus exposure and HLA in healthy donors. The PCR had 60 Vbeta and 13 Jbeta primers. Sequencing used immunoSEQ multiplex PCR; TCRdb keeps in-frame clones, though not all of them. The sample table includes about 110,000 clones. Sequenced material: PBMCs. Receptors originate from a young man in good health and CMV-seronegative.

This chain uses TRBV27 with TRBJ1-4; TRBD1 might be the D (5 bases). CDR1 and CDR2 from the germline V gene are MNHEY and SMNVEV (reference sequence). The length of the CDR3 is 16 residues. Trimming shortened V by 8 bases and J by 3 bases, and 19 bases separated the two germline ends. CDR3 nucleotides: TGTGCCAGCGGAACCCTTGGGGCGGGGCCTAATGAAAAACTGTTTTTT. Protein: CASGTLGAGPNEKLFF.

The chain couples TRBV6-5 to TRBJ2-7; D may be TRBD2 (5 bases). Germline assignment: CDR1 MNHEY and CDR2 SVGAGI. V lost 0 bases and J 2 bases, leaving 11 bases between the germline ends. This CDR3 contains 15 residues. CDR3 in amino acids: CASSYSVAGAYEQYF. CDR3 DNA: TGTGCCAGCAGTTACTCTGTTGCCGGGGCCTACGAGCAGTACTTC.

The rearrangement uses TRBV28 and TRBJ2-3; 8 bases align to TRBD2. The germline CDR1 and CDR2 sequences are MDHEN and SYDVKM. Trimming cost V 6 bases and J 3 bases; bases outside gene matches: 14. The CDR3 contains 17 residues. The DNA of the CDR3 is TGTGCCAGCAGGCCCGCTAGGGCGGGGGGATTAACAGATACGCAGTATTTT. This encodes CASRPARAGGLTDTQYF. The full variable domain, completed using reference TRBV28 and TRBJ2-3, is DVKVTQSSRYLVKRTGEKVFLECVQDMDHENMFWYRQDPGLGLRLIYFSYDVKMKEKGDIPEGYSVSREKKERFSLILESASTNQTSMYLCASRPARAGGLTDTQYFGPGTRLTVL.

The chain is built from TRBV11-2 and TRBJ2-3; D might be TRBD2 (6 bases). Germline CDR1 is SGHAT and CDR2 is FQNNGV. Trimming left V 5 bases short and J 4 bases short, with 16 bases between. CDR3 length equals 15 residues. The CDR3 nucleotides read TGTGCCAGCAGCCAGCTAGCGAATAGGCCAGATACGCAGTATTTT. Encoded protein: CASSQLANRPDTQYF.

This sequence joins TRBV29-1 and TRBJ1-2, with a tentative D call TRBD1 (5 bases). CDR1 SQVTM and CDR2 ANQGSEA come from the germline V gene. V was cut by 4 bases and J by 3 bases, with 9 bases left in between. This CDR3 is 12 amino acids long. The DNA for the CDR3 is TGCAGCGTTGTGGACAACCACTATGGCTACACCTTC. Encoded protein: CSVVDNHYGYTF. The full variable domain, completed using reference TRBV29-1 and TRBJ1-2, is SAVISQKPSRDICQRGTSLTIQCQVDSQVTMMFWYRQQPGQSLTLIATANQGSEATYESGFVIDKFPISRPNLTFSTLTVSNMSPEDSSIYLCSVVDNHYGYTFGSGTRLTVV.

The genes are TRBV7-9 and TRBJ1-1, with a possible D match to TRBD1 (5 bases). Germline-derived CDR1 and CDR2 are SEHNR and FQNEAQ (reference sequence). The CDR3 length is 14 residues. With 2 bases removed from V and 5 bases from J, the gap between germline ends came to 12 bases. CDR3: CASSLRTGGTEAFF. In DNA, the CDR3 is TGTGCCAGCAGCTTAAGGACCGGGGGAACTGAAGCTTTCTTT.

The chain joins TRBV9 to TRBJ1-2, with 7 bases lining up with TRBD1. CDR1 and CDR2 (germline): SGDLS, YYNGEE. There are 13 residues in the CDR3. V lost 7 bases and J lost 8; bases outside the gene matches: 11. The chain's CDR3 is CASRQGLMGGYTF. In nucleotides, the CDR3 is TGTGCCAGCCGACAGGGATTAATGGGAGGCTACACCTTC.